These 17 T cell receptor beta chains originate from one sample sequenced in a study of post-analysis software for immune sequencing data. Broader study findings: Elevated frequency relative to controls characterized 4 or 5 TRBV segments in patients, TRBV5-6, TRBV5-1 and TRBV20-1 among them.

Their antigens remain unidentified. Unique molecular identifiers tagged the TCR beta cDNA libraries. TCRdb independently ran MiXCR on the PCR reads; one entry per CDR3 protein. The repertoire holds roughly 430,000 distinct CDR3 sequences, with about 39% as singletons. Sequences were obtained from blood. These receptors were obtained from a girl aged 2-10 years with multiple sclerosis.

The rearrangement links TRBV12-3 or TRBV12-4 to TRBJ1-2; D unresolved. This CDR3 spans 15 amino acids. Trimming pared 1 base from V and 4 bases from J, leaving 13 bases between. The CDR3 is CASSLGAIRLYGYTF. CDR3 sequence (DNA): TGTGCCAGCAGTTTAGGGGCAATCCGCCTCTATGGCTACACCTTC.

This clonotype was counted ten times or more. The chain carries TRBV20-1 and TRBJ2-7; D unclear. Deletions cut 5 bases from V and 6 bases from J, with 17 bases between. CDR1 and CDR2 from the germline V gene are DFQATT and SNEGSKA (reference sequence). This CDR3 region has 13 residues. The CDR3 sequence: CSARRPVTGEQYF. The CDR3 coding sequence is TGCAGTGCTCGGAGACCGGTAACGGGCGAGCAGTACTTC.

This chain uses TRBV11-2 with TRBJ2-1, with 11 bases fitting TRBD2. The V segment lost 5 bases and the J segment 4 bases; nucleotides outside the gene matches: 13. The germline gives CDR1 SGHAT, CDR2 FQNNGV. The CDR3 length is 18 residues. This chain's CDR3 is CASSPGGAGTSGYNEQFF. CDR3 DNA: TGTGCCAGCAGCCCGGGGGGTGCCGGGACTAGCGGTTACAATGAGCAGTTCTTC.

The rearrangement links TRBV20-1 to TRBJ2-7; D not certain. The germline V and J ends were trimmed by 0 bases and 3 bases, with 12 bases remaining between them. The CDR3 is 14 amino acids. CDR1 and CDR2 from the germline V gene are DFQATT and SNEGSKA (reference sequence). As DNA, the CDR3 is TGCAGTGCTAGAGATCTTTCACAGTACTACGAGCAGTACTTC. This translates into CSARDLSQYYEQYF.

The CDR3 sequence is CASSLASVSNQPQHF. For the CDR3, the DNA is TGTGCCAGCAGCTTAGCTTCTGTTAGCAATCAGCCCCAGCATTTT. V usage is TRBV7-8 and J usage is TRBJ1-5; D uncertain. Germline V CDR1 and CDR2: SGHVS, FQNEAQ. The CDR3 loop spans 15 amino acids. The V gene lost 0 bases and the J gene lost 0 bases, with 6 bases spanning the gap.

CDR3 sequence: CASRLTGVHYGYTF. The DNA for the CDR3 is TGTGCCAGCAGATTGACAGGGGTGCACTATGGCTACACCTTC. This chain connects TRBV28 to TRBJ1-2, with 8 bases aligning to TRBD1. V dropped 6 bases and J dropped 3; count of bases not matched to a gene: 6. This CDR3 has 14 amino acids. Germline V gene lookup returns CDR1 MDHEN and CDR2 SYDVKM.

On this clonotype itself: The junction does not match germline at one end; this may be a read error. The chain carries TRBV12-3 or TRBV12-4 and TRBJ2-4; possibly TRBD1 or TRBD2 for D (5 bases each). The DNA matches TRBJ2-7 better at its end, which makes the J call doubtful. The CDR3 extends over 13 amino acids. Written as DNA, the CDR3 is TGTGCCGGCAGTCACGGGACGAACTACGAGCAGTACTTC. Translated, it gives CAGSHGTNYEQYF.

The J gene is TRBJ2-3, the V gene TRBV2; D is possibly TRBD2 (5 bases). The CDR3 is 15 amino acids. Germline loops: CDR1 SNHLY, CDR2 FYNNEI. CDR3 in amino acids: CANSGAGPSTDTQYF. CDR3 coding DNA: TGTGCTAATTCGGGCGCGGGTCCTAGCACAGATACGCAGTATTTT.

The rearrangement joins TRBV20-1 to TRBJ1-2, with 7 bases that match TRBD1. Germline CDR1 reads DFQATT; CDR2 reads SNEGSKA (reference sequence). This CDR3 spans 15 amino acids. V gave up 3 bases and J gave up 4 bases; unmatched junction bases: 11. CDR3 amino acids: CSARGLETGPYGYTF. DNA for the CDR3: TGCAGTGCTAGGGGGTTGGAGACAGGGCCCTATGGCTACACCTTC.

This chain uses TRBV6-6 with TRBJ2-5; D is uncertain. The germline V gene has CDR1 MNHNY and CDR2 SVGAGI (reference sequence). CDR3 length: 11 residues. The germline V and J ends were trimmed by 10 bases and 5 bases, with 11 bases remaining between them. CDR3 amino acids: CATLLGETQYF. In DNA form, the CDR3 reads TGTGCCACCCTACTTGGTGAGACCCAGTACTTC.

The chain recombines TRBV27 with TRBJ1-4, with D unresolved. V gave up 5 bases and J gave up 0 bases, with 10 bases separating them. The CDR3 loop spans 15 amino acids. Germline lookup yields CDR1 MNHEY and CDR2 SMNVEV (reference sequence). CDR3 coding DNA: TGTGCCAGCAGTCCATTAATTGCAACTAATGAAAAACTGTTTTTT. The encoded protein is CASSPLIATNEKLFF.

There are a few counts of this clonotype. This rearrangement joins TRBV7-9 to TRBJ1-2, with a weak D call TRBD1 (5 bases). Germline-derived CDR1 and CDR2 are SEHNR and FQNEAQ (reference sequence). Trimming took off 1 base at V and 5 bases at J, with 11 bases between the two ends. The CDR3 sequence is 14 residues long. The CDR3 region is CASSLVGRDYGYTF. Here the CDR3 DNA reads TGTGCCAGCAGCTTAGTAGGCAGGGATTATGGCTACACCTTC.

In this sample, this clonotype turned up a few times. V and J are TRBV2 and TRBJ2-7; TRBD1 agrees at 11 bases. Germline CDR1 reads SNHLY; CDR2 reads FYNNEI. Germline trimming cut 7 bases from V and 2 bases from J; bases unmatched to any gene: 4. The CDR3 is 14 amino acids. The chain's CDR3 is CASNWGQGAYEQYF. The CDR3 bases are TGTGCCAGCAACTGGGGACAGGGGGCCTACGAGCAGTACTTC.

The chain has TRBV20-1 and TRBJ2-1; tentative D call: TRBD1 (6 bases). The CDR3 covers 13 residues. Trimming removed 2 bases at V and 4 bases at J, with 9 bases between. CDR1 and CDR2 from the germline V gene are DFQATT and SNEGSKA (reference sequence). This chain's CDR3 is CSARTGQYNEQFF. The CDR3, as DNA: TGCAGTGCTAGAACTGGACAGTACAATGAGCAGTTCTTC.

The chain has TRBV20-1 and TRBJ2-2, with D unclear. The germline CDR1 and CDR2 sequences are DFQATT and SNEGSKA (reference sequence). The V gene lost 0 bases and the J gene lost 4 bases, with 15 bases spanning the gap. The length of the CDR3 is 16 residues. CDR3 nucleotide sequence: TGCAGTGCTAGAGACGGAAGGACGACGATCACCGGGGAGCTGTTTTTT. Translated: CSARDGRTTITGELFF.

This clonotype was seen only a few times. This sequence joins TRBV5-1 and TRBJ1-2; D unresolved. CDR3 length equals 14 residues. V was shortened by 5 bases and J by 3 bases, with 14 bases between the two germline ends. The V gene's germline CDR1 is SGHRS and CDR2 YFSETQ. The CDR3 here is CASSDRVWDYGYTF. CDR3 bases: TGCGCCAGCAGTGATAGGGTCTGGGACTATGGCTACACCTTC. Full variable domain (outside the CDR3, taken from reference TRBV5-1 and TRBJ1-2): KAGVTQTPRYLIKTRGQQVTLSCSPISGHRSVSWYQQTPGQGLQFLFEYFSETQRNKGNFPGRFSGRQFSNSRSEMNVSTLELGDSALYLCASSDRVWDYGYTFGSGTRLTVV.

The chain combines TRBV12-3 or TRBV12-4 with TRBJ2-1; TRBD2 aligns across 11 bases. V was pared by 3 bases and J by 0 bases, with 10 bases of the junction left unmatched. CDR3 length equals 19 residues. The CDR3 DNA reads TGTGCCAGCAGTTTCCACAAGGGACTAGCGGAGAGCTCCTACAATGAGCAGTTCTTC. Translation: CASSFHKGLAESSYNEQFF.